This TCR beta chain was identified in a study of radiotherapy plus CTLA-4 blockade in lung cancer. Study-level information: Approximately 18% of patients responded objectively, and 25% to 40% achieved disease control.

Ipilimumab CTLA-4 blockade and focal radiation were given to patients with chemo-refractory metastatic non-small-cell lung cancer. Here immunoSEQ multiplex PCR was the method, and the copy in TCRdb shows in-frame clones only, minus some. The repertoire holds some 66,000 clones, with under 85% as singletons. Of note for this clone: Its specificity is not known.

Study findings and constraints: Dynamics of early blood T cell clones, together with interferon-beta, were reportedly the best predictors of response. Blood-borne expansion of tumor-derived TCR clones followed radiotherapy plus ipilimumab.

The sequencing here drew on peripheral blood, taken from a patient treated with radiotherapy plus ipilimumab. The receptor was isolated from a human donor with non-small cell lung cancer who had a partial response to radiotherapy plus ipilimumab.

CDR3 nucleotides: TGTGCCAGCAGCACAGCGAACACCGGGGAGCTGTTTTTT. Its protein is CASSTANTGELFF. The J gene is TRBJ2-2, the V gene TRBV2; D is ambiguous. The CDR3 is 13 amino acids. V was shortened by 6 bases and J by 0 bases, with 5 bases between the two germline ends. Germline assignment: CDR1 SNHLY and CDR2 FYNNEI.